A single sample is the source of the 5 T cell receptor beta chains below, sequenced in a study of shared clonotypes between healthy human individuals (dated by TCRdb to the early 2020s). CD8 naive samples were CD45RO-negative cells positively selected for CCR7, giving a CD45RA+CCR7+ population that excluded TemRA cells. Receptors were amplified or captured by the immunoSEQ multiplex PCR assay. This immuneACCESS table, as held by TCRdb, lists in-frame sequences with V and J called but not all clones. Of the missing ones, under half trace to an unresolved V gene in checked studies; the others have no known cause. The sample yields 600,000 or so clones; nearly 98% were counted once. The leading ten clones occupy 0.3% of the sample. Material for sequencing was naive CD8+ T cells sorted from blood. This specimen's cell subset or site label, interpreted: CD45RA+CCR7+. The source of these receptors is a man in his thirties or forties in good health.

This chain joins TRBV13 and TRBJ2-7; possibly TRBD2 for D (6 bases). The V gene's germline CDR1 is PRHDT and CDR2 FYEKMQ (reference sequence). CDR3 size: 15 residues. Trimming took 0 bases from V and 4 from J, leaving 13 bases between them. CDR3 sequence: CASSLGLGDSYEQYF. CDR3 sequence (DNA): TGTGCCAGCAGCTTAGGCCTAGGGGACTCTTACGAGCAGTACTTC.

This chain uses TRBV11-2 with TRBJ1-4; the D is unclear. The germline gives CDR1 SGHAT, CDR2 FQNNGV. The length of the CDR3 is 14 residues. V lost 0 bases, J lost 0 bases, and 2 bases lay in between. The CDR3 DNA reads TGTGCCAGCAGCTTAGAAGCAACTAATGAAAAACTGTTTTTT. It is translated as CASSLEATNEKLFF.

The chain combines TRBV7-6 with TRBJ2-7, with 8 bases that match TRBD1. CDR3 length: 14 residues. V dropped 5 bases and J dropped 5; count of bases not matched to a gene: 8. The germline V gene encodes CDR1 SGHVS and CDR2 FNYEAQ. DNA for the CDR3: TGTGCCAGCAGCCCTCGGACAGGGAGCCACGAGCAGTACTTC. Amino acid sequence: CASSPRTGSHEQYF.

The rearrangement uses TRBV11-2 and TRBJ2-5; D gene uncertain. Germline V gene lookup returns CDR1 SGHAT and CDR2 FQNNGV. V lost 7 bases and J lost 4, with 19 bases in between. The CDR3 has 15 residues. The CDR3 nucleotides read TGTGCCAGCAAAGAGCGCGATTCCCCCGTAGAGACCCAGTACTTC. This translates into CASKERDSPVETQYF.

This chain uses TRBV27 with TRBJ1-1; possibly TRBD1 for D (5 bases). The ends were cut back, 3 bases at V and 0 bases at J, with 11 bases in the middle. CDR1 and CDR2 from the germline V gene are MNHEY and SMNVEV (reference sequence). The CDR3 runs 15 residues. This chain's CDR3 is CASSFLGRMNTEAFF. CDR3 nucleotides: TGTGCCAGCAGTTTCCTGGGACGGATGAACACTGAAGCTTTCTTT.